Given below is one TCR beta chain in context. Its antigen remains unknown. Libraries were prepared by immunoSEQ multiplex PCR; TCRdb keeps only in-frame clonotypes and omits some of them. In the table there are about 240,000 clones, approximately 84% of which are singletons. This record belongs to a study of cytomegalovirus exposure and HLA in healthy donors. Study-wide points: Most TCR sequences showed up rarely, but some public TCRs showed up in many donors. Three of the chains that were CMV-associated were confirmed in vitro to be specific for CMV antigens.

Sequenced input: PBMCs. The receptor comes from a woman in her twenties or thirties in good health and CMV-seropositive.

This CDR3 reads CASSLRLAGEGEQFF. The DNA of the CDR3 is TGTGCCAGCAGTTTGCGTCTAGCGGGAGAAGGCGAGCAGTTCTTC. This chain links TRBV27 with TRBJ2-1; TRBD2 matches 10 bases. This CDR3 has 15 amino acids. The V gene's germline CDR1 is MNHEY and CDR2 SMNVEV (reference sequence). The junction had 9 bases not matched to a gene; V was cut back by 3 bases and J by 10 bases.